This T cell receptor beta chain emerged from a study of blood T cell repertoires in COVID-19. Study information: From the United States, Italy and Spain came samples of acute and convalescent COVID-19. PBMCs, B-cell-depleted T cells, or T cells provided the cDNA or gDNA that made up the material.

In the study's own analysis: The assay estimated nucleated cells by amplifying reference gene primers. Some clones are missing from TCRdb's copy, which holds only in-frame ones; the method was immunoSEQ multiplex PCR. From that table come the V and J calls and clone size; the DNA was used to work out D and trimming. The sample includes some 200,000 clones, about nine tenths of them seen just once. The V gene's germline CDR1 is LNHNV and CDR2 YYDKDF (reference sequence). J was trimmed by 7 bases and V by 3 bases; bases with no gene match: 12. CDR3 length: 16 amino acids. The receptor was derived from a man in his 70s with acute or convalescent COVID-19. The material sequenced was peripheral blood. The V call is TRBV15, the J call TRBJ1-2; 9 nucleotides agree with TRBD1. Here the CDR3 DNA reads TGTGCCACCAGCAGGGGTCACACAGGGGGCGGAGGTGGCTACACCTTC. The encoded protein is CATSRGHTGGGGGYTF.